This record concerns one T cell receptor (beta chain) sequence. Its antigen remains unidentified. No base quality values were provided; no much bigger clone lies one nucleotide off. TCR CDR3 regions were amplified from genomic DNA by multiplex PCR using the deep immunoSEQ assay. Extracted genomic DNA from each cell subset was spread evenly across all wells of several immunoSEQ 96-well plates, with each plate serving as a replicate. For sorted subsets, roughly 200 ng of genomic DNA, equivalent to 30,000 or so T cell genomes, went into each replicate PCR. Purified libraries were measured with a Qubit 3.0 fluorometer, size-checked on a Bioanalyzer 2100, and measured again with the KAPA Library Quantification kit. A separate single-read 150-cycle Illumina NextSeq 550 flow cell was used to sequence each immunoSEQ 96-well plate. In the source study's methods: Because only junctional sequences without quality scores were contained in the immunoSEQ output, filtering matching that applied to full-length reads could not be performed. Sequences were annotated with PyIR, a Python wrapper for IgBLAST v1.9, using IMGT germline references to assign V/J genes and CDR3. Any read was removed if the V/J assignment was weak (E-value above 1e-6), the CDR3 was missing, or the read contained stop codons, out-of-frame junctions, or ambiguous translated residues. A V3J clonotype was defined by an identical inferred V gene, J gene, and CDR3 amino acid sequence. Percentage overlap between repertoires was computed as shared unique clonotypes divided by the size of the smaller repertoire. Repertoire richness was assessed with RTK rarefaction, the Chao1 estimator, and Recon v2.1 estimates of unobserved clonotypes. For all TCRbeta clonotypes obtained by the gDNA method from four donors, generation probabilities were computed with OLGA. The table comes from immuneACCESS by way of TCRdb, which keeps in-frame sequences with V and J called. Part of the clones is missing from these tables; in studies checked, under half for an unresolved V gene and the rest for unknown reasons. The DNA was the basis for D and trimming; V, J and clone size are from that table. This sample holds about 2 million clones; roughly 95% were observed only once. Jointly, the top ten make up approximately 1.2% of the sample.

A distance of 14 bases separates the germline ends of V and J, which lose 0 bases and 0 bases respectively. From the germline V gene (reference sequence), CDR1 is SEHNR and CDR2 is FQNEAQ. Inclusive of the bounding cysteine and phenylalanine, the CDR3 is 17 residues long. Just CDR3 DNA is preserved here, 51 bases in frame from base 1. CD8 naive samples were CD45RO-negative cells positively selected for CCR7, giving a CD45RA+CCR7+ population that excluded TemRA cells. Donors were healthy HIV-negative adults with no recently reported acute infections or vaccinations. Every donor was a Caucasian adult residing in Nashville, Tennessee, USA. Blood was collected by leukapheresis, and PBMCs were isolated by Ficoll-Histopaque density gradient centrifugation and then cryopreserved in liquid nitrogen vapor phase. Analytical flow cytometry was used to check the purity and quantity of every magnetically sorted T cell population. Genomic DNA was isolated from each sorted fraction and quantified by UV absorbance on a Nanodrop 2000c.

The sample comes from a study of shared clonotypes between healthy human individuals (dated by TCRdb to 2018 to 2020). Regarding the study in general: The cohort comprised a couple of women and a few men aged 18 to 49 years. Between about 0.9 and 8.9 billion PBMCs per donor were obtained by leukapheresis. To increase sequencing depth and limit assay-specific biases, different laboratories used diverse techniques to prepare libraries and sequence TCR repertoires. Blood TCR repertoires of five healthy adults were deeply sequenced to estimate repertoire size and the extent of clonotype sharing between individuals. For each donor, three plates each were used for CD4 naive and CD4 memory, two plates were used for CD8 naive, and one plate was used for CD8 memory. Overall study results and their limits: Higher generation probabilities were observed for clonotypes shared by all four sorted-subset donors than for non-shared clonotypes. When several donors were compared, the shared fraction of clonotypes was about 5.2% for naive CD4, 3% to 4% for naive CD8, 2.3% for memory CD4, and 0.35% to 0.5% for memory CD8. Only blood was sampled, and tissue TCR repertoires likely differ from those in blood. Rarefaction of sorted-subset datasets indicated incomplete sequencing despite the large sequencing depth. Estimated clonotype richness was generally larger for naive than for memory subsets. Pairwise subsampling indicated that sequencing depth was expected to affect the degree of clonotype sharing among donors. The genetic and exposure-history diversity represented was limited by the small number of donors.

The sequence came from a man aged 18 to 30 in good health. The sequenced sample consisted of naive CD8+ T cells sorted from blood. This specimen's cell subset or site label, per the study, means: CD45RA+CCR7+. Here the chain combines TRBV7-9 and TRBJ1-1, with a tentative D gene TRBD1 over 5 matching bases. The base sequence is TGTGCCAGCAGCTTAGCGGGTATGGGACCCTTGAACACTGAAGCTTTCTTT. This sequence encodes CASSLAGMGPLNTEAFF.